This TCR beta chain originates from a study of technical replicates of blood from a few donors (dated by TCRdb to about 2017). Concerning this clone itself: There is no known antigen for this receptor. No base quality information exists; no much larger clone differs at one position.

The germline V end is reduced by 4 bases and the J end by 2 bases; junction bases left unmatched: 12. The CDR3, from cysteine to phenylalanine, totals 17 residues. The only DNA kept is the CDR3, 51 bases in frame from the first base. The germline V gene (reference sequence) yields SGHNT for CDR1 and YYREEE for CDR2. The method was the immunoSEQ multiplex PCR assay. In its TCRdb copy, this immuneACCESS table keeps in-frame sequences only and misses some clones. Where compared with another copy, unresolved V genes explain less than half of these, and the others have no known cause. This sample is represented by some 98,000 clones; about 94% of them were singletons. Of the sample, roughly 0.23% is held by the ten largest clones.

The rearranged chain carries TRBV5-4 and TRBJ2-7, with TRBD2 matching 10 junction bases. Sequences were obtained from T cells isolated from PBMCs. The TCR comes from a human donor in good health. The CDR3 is CASSAAPWTSGAYEQYF. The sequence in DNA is TGTGCCAGCAGCGCAGCACCTTGGACTAGCGGAGCCTACGAGCAGTACTTC.